This T cell receptor beta chain was sequenced during a study of CD8 T cells in Susac syndrome. General study points: The study admitted that it had a relatively small number of individuals in its TCR sequencing and HLA analysis.

Germline lookup yields CDR1 SGDLS and CDR2 YYNGEE. The CDR3 is 13 residues long. The germline V and J ends were trimmed by 3 bases and 4 bases, with 9 bases remaining between them. Random hexamers were used to reverse transcribe the RNA input (about 0.5 to 1 ug). Amplification of the TCR beta CDR3 was carried out by immunoSEQ multiplex PCR, which spanned a total of 54 Vbeta and 13 Jbeta segments. TCRdb fed the immunoSEQ multiplex PCR reads into MiXCR, producing one record per CDR3 protein. Altogether 140,000 or so distinct CDR3 sequences are present, approximately 95% being singletons, with the ten largest covering about 0.11%. CD8+ and CD4+ T cells taken from blood had their TCR beta sequenced. Remarks on this clonotype: Its antigen is not identified.

The sequenced sample consisted of CD4+ T cells from PBMCs. The sequence derives from a human donor with multiple sclerosis. The rearrangement uses TRBV9 and TRBJ2-3; possible D gene TRBD1, 6 bases. CDR3: CASSARQADTQYF. CDR3 coding DNA: TGTGCCAGCAGCGCCAGACAGGCAGATACGCAGTATTTT. The full variable domain, rest sourced from reference TRBV9 and TRBJ2-3, is DSGVTQTPKHLITATGQRVTLRCSPRSGDLSVYWYQQSLDQGLQFLIQYYNGEERAKGNILERFSAQQFPDLHSELNLSSLELGDSALYFCASSARQADTQYFGPGTRLTVL.